This T cell receptor beta chain was identified in a study of blood T cell repertoires in COVID-19. Clones were sequenced by immunoSEQ multiplex PCR, and TCRdb holds only the in-frame ones, with some missing. This table holds 170,000 or so clones, 85% to 90% found once. Trimming stripped 6 bases from V and 3 bases from J, with 11 bases between. Germline CDR1 and CDR2: MNHEY and SVGEGT. The CDR3 has 13 amino acids. The clonotype comes from a woman between 18 and 30 years old who had recovered from COVID-19. The sample taken for sequencing was peripheral blood. V and J are TRBV6-2 or TRBV6-3 and TRBJ1-1, with a tentative D call TRBD1 (5 bases). The CDR3 loop reads CASSHPGYTEAFF. The CDR3 bases are TGTGCCAGCAGCCACCCAGGGTACACTGAAGCTTTCTTT.